This T cell receptor beta chain was observed in a study of read filtering for tumor transcriptome and immune sequencing. At the level of the study: Revised staging placed eight or nine patients in R-ISS I, 15 to 20 in II, 7 in III.

Worth noting for this clonotype: The germline gene is not matched at one end of the junction; a read error may be the cause.

This library used roughly 370 ng RNA and molecular barcoded adaptors spanning alpha/delta and beta/gamma chains. TCRdb independently ran MiXCR on the reads; one entry per CDR3 protein. The top ten clones hold 9.5% to 11% of a sample with 100,000 to 150,000 distinct CDR3 sequences, over 10% of them seen once. CDR3 length: 15 amino acids. The source of this sequence is a donor older than 35 with multiple myeloma. The chain links TRBV12-3 or TRBV12-4 to TRBJ2-1; TRBD1 matches 8 bases. The source material was a population of CD138-negative cells sorted from bone marrow. In DNA, the CDR3 is TGTGCAAGCAGTTCCCAGGACAGGGTTCAGAATGAGCAGTTCTTC. As protein: CASSSQDRVQNEQFF.